This TCR beta chain was obtained from a study of blood T cell repertoires in COVID-19. The V gene lost 4 bases and the J gene lost 10 bases, with 10 bases spanning the gap. The CDR3 is 11 amino acids. This clone was detected once. Using immunoSEQ multiplex PCR, the repertoire was profiled, and TCRdb retains in-frame clones only, with some absent. The sample includes some 320,000 clones, roughly 90% of them seen just once. The sample taken for sequencing was PBMCs or T cells enriched from blood (not recorded which). The rearrangement joins TRBV12-3 or TRBV12-4 to TRBJ1-1; no clear D. This receptor was identified in a man in his fifties or sixties who had recovered from COVID-19. CDR3 in amino acids: CASSSVTRAFF. The DNA for the CDR3 is TGTGCCAGCAGTTCCGTTACGCGAGCTTTCTTT.